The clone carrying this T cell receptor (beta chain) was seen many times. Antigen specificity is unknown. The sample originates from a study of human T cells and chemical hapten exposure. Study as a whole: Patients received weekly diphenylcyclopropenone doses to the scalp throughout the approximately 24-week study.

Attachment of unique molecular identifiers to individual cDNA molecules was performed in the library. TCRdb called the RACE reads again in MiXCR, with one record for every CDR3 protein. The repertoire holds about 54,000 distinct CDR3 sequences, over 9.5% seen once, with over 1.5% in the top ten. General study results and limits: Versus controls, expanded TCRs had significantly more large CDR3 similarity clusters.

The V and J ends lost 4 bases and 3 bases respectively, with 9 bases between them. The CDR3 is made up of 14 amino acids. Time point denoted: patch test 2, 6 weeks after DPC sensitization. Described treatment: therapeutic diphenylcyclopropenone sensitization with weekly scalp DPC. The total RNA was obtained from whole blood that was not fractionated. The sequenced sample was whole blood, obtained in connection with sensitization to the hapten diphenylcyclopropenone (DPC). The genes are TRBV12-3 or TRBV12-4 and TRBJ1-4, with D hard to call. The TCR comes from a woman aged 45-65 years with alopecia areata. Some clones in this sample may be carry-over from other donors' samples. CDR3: CASSSDGANEKLFF. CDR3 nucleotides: TGTGCCAGCAGTTCCGACGGAGCTAATGAAAAACTGTTTTTT.